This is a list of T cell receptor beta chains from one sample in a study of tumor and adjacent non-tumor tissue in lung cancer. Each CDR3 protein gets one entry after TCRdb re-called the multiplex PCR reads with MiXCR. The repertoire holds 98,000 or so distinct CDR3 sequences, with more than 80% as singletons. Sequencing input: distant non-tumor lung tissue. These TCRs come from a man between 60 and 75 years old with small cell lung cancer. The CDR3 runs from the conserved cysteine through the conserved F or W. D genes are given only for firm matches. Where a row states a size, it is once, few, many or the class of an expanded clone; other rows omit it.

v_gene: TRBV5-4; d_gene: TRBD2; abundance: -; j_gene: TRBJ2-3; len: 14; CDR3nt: TGTGCCAGCGGGTCTAGTGGGAGGGCTAATACGCAGTATTTT; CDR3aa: CASGSSGRANTQYF
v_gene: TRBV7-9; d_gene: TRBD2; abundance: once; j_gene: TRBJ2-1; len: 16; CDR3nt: TGTGCCAGCAGCTGGACTAGCGGGAGCTCCTACAATAAGCAATTCTTC; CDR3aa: CASSWTSGSSYNKQFF
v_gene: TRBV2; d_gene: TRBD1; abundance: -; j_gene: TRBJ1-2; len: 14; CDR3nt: TGTGCCAGGAGTTCTGGCCAGGGGGTGGCTGGCTACACCTTC; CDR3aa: CARSSGQGVAGYTF
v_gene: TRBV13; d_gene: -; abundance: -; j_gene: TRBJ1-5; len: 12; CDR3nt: TGTACCAGCAGTTATAACAATCAGCCCCAGCATTTT; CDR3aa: CTSSYNNQPQHF
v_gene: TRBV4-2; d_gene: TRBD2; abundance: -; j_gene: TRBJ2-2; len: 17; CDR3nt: TGTGTCAGCAGCGAAGGAGCTAGCGGGACCCACACCGGGGAGCTGGTTTTT; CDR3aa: CVSSEGASGTHTGELVF
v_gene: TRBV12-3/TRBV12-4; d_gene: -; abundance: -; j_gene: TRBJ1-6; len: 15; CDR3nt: TGTGCCAGGAGTTATCTAGACAGGCCCAACTCACCCCTCCACTTT; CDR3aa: CARSYLDRPNSPLHF
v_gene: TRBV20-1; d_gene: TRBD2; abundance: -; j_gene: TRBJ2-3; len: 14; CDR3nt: TGCAGTGCTAATAGGCGGGAGGAACGAAATACGCAGTATTTT; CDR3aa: CSANRREERNTQYF
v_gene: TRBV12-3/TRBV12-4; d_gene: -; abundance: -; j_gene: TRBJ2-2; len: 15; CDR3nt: TGTGTCAGCAGTTTATGCCAGGGCCCCACCGGGGAGCTGTTTTTT; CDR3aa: CVSSLCQGPTGELFF
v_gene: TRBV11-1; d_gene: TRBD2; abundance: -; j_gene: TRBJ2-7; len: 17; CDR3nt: TGTGCCGGCAGCCTCCCAGGAGGTAGCGGGAGGGCCAACGAGCACTACTTC; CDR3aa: CAGSLPGGSGRANEHYF
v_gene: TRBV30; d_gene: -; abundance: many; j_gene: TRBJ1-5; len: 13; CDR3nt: TGTGCCTGGAGTCCACAGGACAATCAGCCCCAGCATTTT; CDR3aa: CAWSPQDNQPQHF
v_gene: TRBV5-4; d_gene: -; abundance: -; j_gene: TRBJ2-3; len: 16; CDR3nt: TGTGTCAGCAGTCCAGGGGGCGCGGGGGGTACGGATACGCAGTATTTT; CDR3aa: CVSSPGGAGGTDTQYF
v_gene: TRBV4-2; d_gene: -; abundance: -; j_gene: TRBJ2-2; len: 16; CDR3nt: TGTGCCAGCAGCCGAGATATGAGGTCCAACACCAGGGAGCTGTTTTTT; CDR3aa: CASSRDMRSNTRELFF
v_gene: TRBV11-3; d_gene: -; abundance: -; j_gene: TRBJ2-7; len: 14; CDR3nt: TGTACCAGCAACCCTTACTCCCGCGCGGGGGAGCAGTACTTC; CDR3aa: CTSNPYSRAGEQYF
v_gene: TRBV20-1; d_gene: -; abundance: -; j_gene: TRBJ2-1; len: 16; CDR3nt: TGCAGTGCTAGAGGTCAGACAGAGTTGGGCTGCAATGAGCAATTCTTC; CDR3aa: CSARGQTELGCNEQFF